The source of this T cell receptor beta chain is a study of shared clonotypes between healthy human individuals. Across the whole study: Samples came from a couple of female and a few male donors aged 18 to 49. Study findings and constraints: Compared with memory subsets, naive subsets generally had larger estimated richness.

Evenly divided among several immunoSEQ plates was the genomic DNA of each subset. TCRdb keeps only in-frame clones here, not all; method: immunoSEQ multiplex PCR. The sample has almost 750,000 clones; over 60% are singletons. This clone was picked up a small number of times. Its antigen is not identified. The CDR3 carries no conserved terminal phenylalanine or tryptophan, so it likely arises from a read error. The limits of the CDR3 on the DNA are not certain, so only TCRdb's listed CDR3 is given. Inclusive of both ends, the CDR3 amounts to 10 amino acids. The sequenced sample consisted of memory CD4+ T cells sorted from blood. The subset: CD45RA-negative fraction. The chain employs TRBV21-1 and TRBJ1-1. TRBV21-1 is labeled a pseudogene. The receptor comes from a woman in her thirties in good health. The CDR3 loop is CAPRAPTNMS.